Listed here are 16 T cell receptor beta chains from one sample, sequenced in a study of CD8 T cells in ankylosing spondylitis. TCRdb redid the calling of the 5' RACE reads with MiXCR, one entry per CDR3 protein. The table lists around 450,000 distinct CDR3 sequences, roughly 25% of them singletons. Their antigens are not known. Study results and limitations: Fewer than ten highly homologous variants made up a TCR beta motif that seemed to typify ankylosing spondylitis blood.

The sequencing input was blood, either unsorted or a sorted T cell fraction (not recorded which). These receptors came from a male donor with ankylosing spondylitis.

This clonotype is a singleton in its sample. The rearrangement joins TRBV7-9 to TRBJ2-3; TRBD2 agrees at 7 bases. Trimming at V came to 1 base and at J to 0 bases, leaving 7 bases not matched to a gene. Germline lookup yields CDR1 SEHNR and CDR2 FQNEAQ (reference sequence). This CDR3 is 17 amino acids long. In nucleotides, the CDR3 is TGTGCCAGCAGCTTAGATTATCGTAGCGGGAGCACAGATACGCAGTATTTT. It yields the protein CASSLDYRSGSTDTQYF.

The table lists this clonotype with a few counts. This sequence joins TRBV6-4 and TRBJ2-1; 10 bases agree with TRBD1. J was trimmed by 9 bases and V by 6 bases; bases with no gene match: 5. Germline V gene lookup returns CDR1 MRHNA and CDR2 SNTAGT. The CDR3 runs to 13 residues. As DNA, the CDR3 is TGTGCCAGCAGCCAGACAGGGGGCTTTGAGCAGTTCTTC. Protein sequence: CASSQTGGFEQFF.

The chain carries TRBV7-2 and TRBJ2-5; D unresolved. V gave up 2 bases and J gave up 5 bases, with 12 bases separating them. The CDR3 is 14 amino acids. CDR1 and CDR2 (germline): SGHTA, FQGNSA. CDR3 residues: CASSLNPGRETQYF. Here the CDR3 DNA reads TGTGCCAGCAGCTTAAATCCGGGTCGGGAGACCCAGTACTTC.

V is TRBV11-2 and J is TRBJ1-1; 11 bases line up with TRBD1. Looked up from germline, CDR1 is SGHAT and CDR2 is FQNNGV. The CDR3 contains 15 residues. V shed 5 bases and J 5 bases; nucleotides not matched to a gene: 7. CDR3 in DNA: TGTGCCAGCAGCGCAGCCGGGACAGGGGGTACTGAAGCTTTCTTT. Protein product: CASSAAGTGGTEAFF.

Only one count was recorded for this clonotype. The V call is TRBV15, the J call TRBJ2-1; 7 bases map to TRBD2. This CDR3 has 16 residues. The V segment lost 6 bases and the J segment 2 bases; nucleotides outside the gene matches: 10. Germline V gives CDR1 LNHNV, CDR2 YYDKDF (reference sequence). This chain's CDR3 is CATRGLGSVTYNEQFF. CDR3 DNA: TGTGCCACCAGAGGACTAGGGAGCGTTACCTACAATGAGCAGTTCTTC.

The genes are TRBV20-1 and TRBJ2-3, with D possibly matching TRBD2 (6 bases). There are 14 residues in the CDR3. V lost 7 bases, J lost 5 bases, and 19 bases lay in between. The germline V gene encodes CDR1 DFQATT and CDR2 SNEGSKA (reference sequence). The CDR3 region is CSVHTAGRRDTQYF. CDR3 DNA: TGCAGTGTTCACACAGCGGGCAGGCGAGATACGCAGTATTTT.

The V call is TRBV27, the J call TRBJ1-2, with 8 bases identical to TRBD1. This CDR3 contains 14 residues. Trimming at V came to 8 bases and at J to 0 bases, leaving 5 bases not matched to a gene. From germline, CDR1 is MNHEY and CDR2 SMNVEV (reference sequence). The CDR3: CASAPTGANYGYTF. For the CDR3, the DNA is TGTGCCAGCGCCCCGACAGGGGCTAACTATGGCTACACCTTC.

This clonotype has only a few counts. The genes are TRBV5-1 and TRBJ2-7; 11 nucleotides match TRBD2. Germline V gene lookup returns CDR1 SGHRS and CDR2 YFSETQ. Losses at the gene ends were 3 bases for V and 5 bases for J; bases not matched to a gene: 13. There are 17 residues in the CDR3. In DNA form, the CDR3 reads TGCGCCAGCAGCTCTCCACCCTTAGCGGGAGGGCGGGACGAGCAGTACTTC. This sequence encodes CASSSPPLAGGRDEQYF.

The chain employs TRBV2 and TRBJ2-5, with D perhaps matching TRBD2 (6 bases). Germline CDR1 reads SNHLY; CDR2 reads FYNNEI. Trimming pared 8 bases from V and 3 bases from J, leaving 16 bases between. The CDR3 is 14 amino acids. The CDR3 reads CASSLWRDEETQYF. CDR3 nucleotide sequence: TGTGCCAGCTCCCTTTGGAGGGACGAAGAGACCCAGTACTTC.

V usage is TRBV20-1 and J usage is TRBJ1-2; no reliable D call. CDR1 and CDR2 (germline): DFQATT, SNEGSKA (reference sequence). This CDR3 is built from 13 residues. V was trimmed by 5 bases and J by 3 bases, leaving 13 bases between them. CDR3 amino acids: CSAPAAGYYGYTF. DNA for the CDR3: TGCAGTGCTCCAGCGGCGGGGTACTATGGCTACACCTTC.

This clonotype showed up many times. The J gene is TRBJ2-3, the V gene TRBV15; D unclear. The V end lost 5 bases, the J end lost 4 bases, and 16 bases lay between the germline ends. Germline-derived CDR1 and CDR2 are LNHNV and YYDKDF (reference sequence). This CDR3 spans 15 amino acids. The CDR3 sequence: CATSAPPRHADTQYF. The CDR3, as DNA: TGTGCCACCAGCGCCCCTCCCCGGCATGCAGATACGCAGTATTTT.

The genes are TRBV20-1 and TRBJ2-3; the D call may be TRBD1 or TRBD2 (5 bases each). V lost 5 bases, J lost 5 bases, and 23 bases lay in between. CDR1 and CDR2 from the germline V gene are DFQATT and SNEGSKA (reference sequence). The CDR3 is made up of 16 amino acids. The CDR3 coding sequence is TGCAGTGCTGAGGGGCATCGAGCCCCCCCCCAAGATACGCAGTATTTT. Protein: CSAEGHRAPPQDTQYF.

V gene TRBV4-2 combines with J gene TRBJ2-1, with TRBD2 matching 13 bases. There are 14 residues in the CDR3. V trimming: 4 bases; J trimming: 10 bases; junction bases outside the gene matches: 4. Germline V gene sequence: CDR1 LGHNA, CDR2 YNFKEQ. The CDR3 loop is CASSPGLAGEEQFF. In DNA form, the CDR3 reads TGTGCCAGCAGCCCAGGACTAGCGGGAGAAGAGCAGTTCTTC.

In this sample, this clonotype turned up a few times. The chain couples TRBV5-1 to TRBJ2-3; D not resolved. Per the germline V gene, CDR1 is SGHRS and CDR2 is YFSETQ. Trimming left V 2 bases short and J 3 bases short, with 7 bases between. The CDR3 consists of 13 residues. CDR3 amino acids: CASSFIPTDTQYF. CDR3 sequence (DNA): TGCGCCAGCAGCTTTATCCCGACAGATACGCAGTATTTT.

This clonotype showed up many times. This CDR3 is CASSLGAGLAKNIQYF. As DNA, the CDR3 is TGTGCCAGCAGTTTAGGGGCAGGACTAGCCAAAAACATTCAGTACTTC. This chain connects TRBV12-3 or TRBV12-4 to TRBJ2-4; D possibly corresponds to TRBD2 (5 bases). The CDR3 sequence is 16 residues long. Trimming stripped 1 base from V and 0 bases from J, with 10 bases between.

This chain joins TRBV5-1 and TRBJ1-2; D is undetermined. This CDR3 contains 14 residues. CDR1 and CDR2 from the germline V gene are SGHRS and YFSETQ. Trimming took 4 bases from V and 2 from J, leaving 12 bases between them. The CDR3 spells CASSPNANNYGYTF. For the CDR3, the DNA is TGCGCCAGCAGCCCGAACGCCAACAACTATGGCTACACCTTC.